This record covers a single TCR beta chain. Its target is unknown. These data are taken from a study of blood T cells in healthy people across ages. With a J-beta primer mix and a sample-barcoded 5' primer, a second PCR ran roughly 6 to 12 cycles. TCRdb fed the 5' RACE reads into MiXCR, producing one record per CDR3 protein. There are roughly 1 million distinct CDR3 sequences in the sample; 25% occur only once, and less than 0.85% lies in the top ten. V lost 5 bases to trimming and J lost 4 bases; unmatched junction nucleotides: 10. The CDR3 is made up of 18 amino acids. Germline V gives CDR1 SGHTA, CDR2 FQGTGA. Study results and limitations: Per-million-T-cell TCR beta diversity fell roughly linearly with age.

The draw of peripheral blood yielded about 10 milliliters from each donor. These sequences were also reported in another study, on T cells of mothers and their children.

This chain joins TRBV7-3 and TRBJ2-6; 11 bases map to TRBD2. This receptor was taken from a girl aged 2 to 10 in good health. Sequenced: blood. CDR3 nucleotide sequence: TGTGCCAGCAGCCTTTTAGCGGGGGGGCCGGTAGGGGCCAACGTCCTGACTTTC. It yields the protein CASSLLAGGPVGANVLTF.